This entry describes one TCR beta chain. Its antigen is not identified. These data come from a study of identical twins. Study findings and constraints: Zero-insertion analyses could be partly confounded by invariant MAIT and iNKT cells. Excess sharing by twins proved weaker in beta out-of-frame sequences.

From germline, CDR1 is SGHRS and CDR2 YFSETQ. There are 16 residues in the CDR3. Trimming took 5 bases from V and 4 from J, leaving 19 bases between them. Healthy Caucasians, and only they, were the donors. TCRdb itself ran the 5' RACE reads through MiXCR, one entry per CDR3 protein. Of 690,000 or so distinct CDR3 sequences listed, 5.5% to 6.5% are singletons. Sequencing was performed on naive T cells sorted from blood. This TCR was sampled from a man aged 18 to 30 in good health. The J gene is TRBJ1-3, the V gene TRBV5-1; perhaps TRBD1 as D (5 bases). CDR3 nucleotides: TGCGCCAGCAGGTCGGACCCCTCAGGGTCAGGAAACACCATATATTTT. It yields the protein CASRSDPSGSGNTIYF.